What follows are 4 T cell receptor beta chains derived from one specimen sequenced in a study of shared clonotypes between healthy human individuals. Repertoires were generated with immunoSEQ multiplex PCR, while TCRdb's copy carries only in-frame clones and drops some. The sample holds about 680,000 clones; less than 85% are singletons and the top ten take more than 1.5%. The source material was memory CD4+ T cells sorted from blood. Subset described: CD45RA-negative fraction. Receptors originate from a young woman in good health.

This chain uses TRBV27 with TRBJ2-7; TRBD1 agrees at 8 bases. V dropped 6 bases and J dropped 4; count of bases not matched to a gene: 8. This CDR3 has 14 amino acids. CDR1 is MNHEY, CDR2 SMNVEV, per germline (reference sequence). This CDR3 is CASSPRTGPYEQYF. The CDR3 bases are TGTGCCAGCAGCCCACGGACAGGGCCGTACGAGCAGTACTTC.

This clone has just a few counts. The CDR3 protein is CASSGGVSYNEQFF. As DNA, the CDR3 is TGTGCCAGTAGTGGGGGCGTCAGCTACAATGAGCAGTTCTTC. This chain links TRBV19 with TRBJ2-1; a possible D gene is TRBD1 (6 bases). Germline-derived CDR1 and CDR2 are LNHDA and SQIVND (reference sequence). The CDR3 loop spans 14 amino acids. Trimming removed 5 bases from V and 3 bases from J, with 11 bases in between.

The rearrangement uses TRBV4-1 and TRBJ2-5; 7 positions match TRBD2. Germline CDR1 and CDR2: MGHRA and YSYEKL. V was pared by 4 bases and J by 5 bases, with 4 bases of the junction left unmatched. This CDR3 contains 13 residues. Here the CDR3 reads CASSRLGGETQYF. CDR3 DNA: TGCGCCAGCAGCCGTCTGGGGGGGGAGACCCAGTACTTC.

The rearrangement joins TRBV5-4 to TRBJ2-7; 14 nucleotides align to TRBD2. CDR1 and CDR2 (germline): SGHNT, YYREEE (reference sequence). The CDR3 sequence is 16 residues long. Trimming at V came to 4 bases and at J to 0 bases, leaving 3 bases not matched to a gene. CDR3 residues: CASSAGLAGDSYEQYF. CDR3 DNA sequence: TGTGCCAGCAGCGCGGGACTAGCGGGAGACTCCTACGAGCAGTACTTC.